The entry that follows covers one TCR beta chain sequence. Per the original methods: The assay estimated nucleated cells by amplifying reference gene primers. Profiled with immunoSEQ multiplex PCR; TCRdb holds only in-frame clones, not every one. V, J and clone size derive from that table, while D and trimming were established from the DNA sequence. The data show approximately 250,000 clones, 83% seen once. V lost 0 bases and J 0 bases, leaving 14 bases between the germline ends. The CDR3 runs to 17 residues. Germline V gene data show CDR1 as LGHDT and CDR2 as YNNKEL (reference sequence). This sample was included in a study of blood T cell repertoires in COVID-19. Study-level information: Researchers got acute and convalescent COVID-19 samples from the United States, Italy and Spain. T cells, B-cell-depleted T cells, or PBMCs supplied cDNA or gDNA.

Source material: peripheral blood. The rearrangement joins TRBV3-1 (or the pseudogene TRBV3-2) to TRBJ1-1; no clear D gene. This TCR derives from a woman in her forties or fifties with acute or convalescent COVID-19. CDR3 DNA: TGTGCCAGCAGCCAAGATTTAGGTGCGGGTCTGAACACTGAAGCTTTCTTT. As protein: CASSQDLGAGLNTEAFF.